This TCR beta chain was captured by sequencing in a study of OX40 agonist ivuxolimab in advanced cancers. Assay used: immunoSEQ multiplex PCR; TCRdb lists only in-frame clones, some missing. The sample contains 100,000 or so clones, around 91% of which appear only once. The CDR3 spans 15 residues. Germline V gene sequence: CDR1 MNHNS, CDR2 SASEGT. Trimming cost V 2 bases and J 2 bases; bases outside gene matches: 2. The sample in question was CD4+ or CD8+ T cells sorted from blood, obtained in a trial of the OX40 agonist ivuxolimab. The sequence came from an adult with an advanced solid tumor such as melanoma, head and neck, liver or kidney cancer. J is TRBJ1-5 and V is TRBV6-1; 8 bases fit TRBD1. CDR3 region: CASSEWTGRNQPQHF. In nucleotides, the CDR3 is TGTGCCAGCAGTGAATGGACAGGGCGCAATCAGCCCCAGCATTTT.